This TCR beta chain emerged from a study of neurological immune-mediated disorders (dated by TCRdb to the late 2010s). Regarding the research as a whole: Peripheral blood TCR-beta repertoires from patients with HTLV-I-associated myelopathy (HAM/TSP), patients with multiple sclerosis, and healthy controls were compared in the study using UMI-based sequencing. Longitudinal samples, technical triplicates and paired sorted CD4+ and CD8+ T-cell subsets, alongside PBMC samples, were included among the roughly 100 TCR-beta libraries. The cohort was made up of about 65 subjects, consisting of 15 or so HAM/TSP patients, about 34 multiple sclerosis patients and 20 healthy controls. Broad study findings and their caveats: Expanded clones from different subjects shared no identical CDR3 amino acid sequences, which suggests that TCR-beta repertoires were private in all groups. TCR clonal expansion was highest in HAM/TSP patients and lowest in MS patients, with MS patients falling below even healthy controls.

This clonotype has a count of ten or more. Its antigen is unknown. Per-nucleotide qualities are absent, and no much larger clonotype sits a single base away. The germline V gene yields SGHRS for CDR1 and YFSETQ for CDR2. Measured from the cysteine to the phenylalanine, the CDR3 is 13 residues long. Just CDR3 DNA is preserved here, 39 bases in frame from base 1. The junction carries 9 bases between V and J, which are trimmed by 0 bases and 5 bases respectively. cDNA synthesis used template-switch 5'RACE with a primer carrying a 10-nucleotide random unique molecular identifier tagging each TCR transcript. Every sequencing run yielded over 180 million TCR-beta sequences covering 15-18 subjects. The RNeasy kit was used for extraction of total RNA. Using the KAPA Real-time Library Amplification kit, TCR-beta VDJ regions were amplified with primers for the TCR constant region and the 5'RACE anchor. A first PCR added sample indexes and Illumina adaptors, after which a second PCR increased the library yield. After purification with Ampure beads, the TCR product of roughly 650 bp was size-selected on a 2% E-gel SizeSelection system. Before pooling, libraries had their quality checked on a Bioanalyzer, their concentration measured with Qubit, and their quantity determined with the Kapa Library Quantification kit. Libraries were sequenced paired-end 2 x 150 bp on an Illumina HiSeq 2500. To increase sequence diversity, 25-30% phiX was spiked into each library pool. In the paper's pipeline: Quality-filtered reads were processed with the UMI-based MiGEC pipeline, which removed over 75% of raw TCR sequences during error correction. IMGT germline references were used for aligning VDJ genes, and each clonotype was defined as a unique CDR3 amino acid sequence together with its V-J genes. Clonal expansion, Shannon diversity and CDR3 relatedness were evaluated with VDJtools (CalcPairwiseDistances, ClusterSamples), while phylogenetic trees were built in CLCbio workbench. Using coefficient-of-variation modelling across technical triplicates, the study counted a clone as expanded if it had at least 8 unique UMIs. TCRdb redid the processing of the public reads, applying fastp at Q25 and MiXCR, and retained in-frame beta chains. Rows merge per CDR3 protein into single entries with the most common DNA and genes. TCRdb, not the original authors, processed these V and J calls. The sample contains 45,000 or so distinct CDR3 sequences, more than 9.5% of them found a single time. The ten most abundant clones make up roughly 1.3% of the sample.

The healthy controls were volunteers from blood banks in Maryland, USA. Unsorted PBMC libraries were generated from 2 million PBMCs stored in RNAlater at -80 °C until RNA extraction. Peripheral blood was subjected to Ficoll-Hypaque density gradient centrifugation to isolate PBMCs, which were then cryopreserved in liquid nitrogen. The sequence links TRBV5-1 to TRBJ2-7; the D gene assignment is ambiguous. The clonotype originates from a female donor in good health. Sequenced sample: PBMCs. CDR3 sequence: CASSLVLDDEQYF. The nucleotides read TGCGCCAGCAGCTTGGTTCTTGATGACGAGCAGTACTTC.